The 10 T cell receptor beta chains below all came from one sample that was sequenced in a study of blood T cell repertoires in COVID-19. TCRdb keeps only in-frame clones here, not all; method: immunoSEQ multiplex PCR. This table holds around 84,000 clones, around 79% found once. The sequenced sample was peripheral blood. The receptors originated from a man aged 50 to 59 with active or convalescent COVID-19.

The chain couples TRBV6-5 to TRBJ2-1; perhaps TRBD2 as D (5 bases). The CDR3 extends over 12 amino acids. Germline V CDR1 and CDR2: MNHEY, SVGAGI. The germline V and J ends were trimmed by 6 bases and 9 bases, with 12 bases remaining between them. CDR3 sequence reads: CASSGGLAEQFF. In DNA form, the CDR3 reads TGTGCCAGCAGCGGAGGCTTGGCTGAGCAGTTCTTC.

The chain uses TRBV6-6 and TRBJ1-6, with TRBD1 identical over 8 bases. Trimming cost V 5 bases and J 10 bases; bases outside gene matches: 10. The CDR3 contains 15 residues. Germline CDR1 reads MNHNY; CDR2 reads SVGAGI (reference sequence). CDR3 sequence: CASSTGQVVDSPLHF. The CDR3 DNA follows: TGTGCCAGCAGTACGGGACAGGTCGTAGACTCACCCCTCCACTTT.

This clone has just one count. The chain employs TRBV5-1 and TRBJ1-6; TRBD1 might be the D (6 bases). This CDR3 is 14 amino acids long. Germline V CDR1 and CDR2: SGHRS, YFSETQ. V was pared by 0 bases and J by 5 bases, with 6 bases between. CDR3 sequence: CASSLGQDNSPLHF. CDR3 DNA sequence: TGCGCCAGCAGCTTGGGACAGGATAATTCACCCCTCCACTTT.

The chain has TRBV27 and TRBJ2-3; 8 bases match TRBD2. With 7 bases clipped from V and 1 base from J, the junction kept 4 bases outside the gene matches. This CDR3 is 14 amino acids long. Germline V gene sequence: CDR1 MNHEY, CDR2 SMNVEV (reference sequence). The CDR3 spells CASKSSGGTDTQYF. The CDR3, as DNA: TGTGCCAGCAAGAGTAGCGGGGGCACAGATACGCAGTATTTT.

As to this clone: Other DNA sequences in the same sample also yield this CDR3. This sequence joins TRBV6-2 or TRBV6-3 and TRBJ2-1; D is possibly TRBD1 (6 bases). The CDR3 is made up of 12 amino acids. Trimming removed 4 bases at V and 10 bases at J, with 11 bases between. The germline V gene encodes CDR1 MNHEY and CDR2 SVGEGT. The CDR3 region is CASSSQGQEQFF. As DNA, the CDR3 is TGTGCCAGCAGTTCACAGGGACAAGAGCAGTTCTTC.

The V and J genes are TRBV3-1 (or the pseudogene TRBV3-2) and TRBJ2-3, with TRBD2 matching over 13 bases. This CDR3 has 15 amino acids. CDR1 is LGHDT and CDR2 is YNNKEL in the germline V gene (reference sequence). Trimming cost V 4 bases and J 5 bases; bases outside gene matches: 3. The CDR3 is CASSPWTSGGDTQYF. DNA of the CDR3: TGTGCCAGCAGCCCTTGGACTAGCGGGGGAGATACGCAGTATTTT.

The genes are TRBV9 and TRBJ1-1; D call uncertain. Trimming cost V 3 bases and J 6 bases, with 15 bases left between them. Germline lookup yields CDR1 SGDLS and CDR2 YYNGEE. This CDR3 region has 14 residues. The CDR3 loop reads CASSGGRGMAEAFF. The CDR3 bases are TGTGCCAGCAGCGGAGGGCGGGGAATGGCTGAAGCTTTCTTT.

This rearrangement joins TRBV4-1 to TRBJ2-5; TRBD2 agrees at 13 bases. Germline trimming cut 0 bases from V and 3 bases from J; bases unmatched to any gene: 4. Germline V gene data show CDR1 as MGHRA and CDR2 as YSYEKL. This CDR3 is built from 17 residues. The CDR3 DNA follows: TGCGCCAGCAGCCAAGAATTGGGACTAGCGGGGAAAGAGACCCAGTACTTC. Translating it yields CASSQELGLAGKETQYF.

CDR3 coding DNA: TGCGCCAGCAGCTCGCGGGGGGGCAACAATGAGCAGTTCTTC. This encodes CASSSRGGNNEQFF. The chain employs TRBV5-1 and TRBJ2-1, with 9 bases that match TRBD2. J lost 5 bases, V lost 3 bases, and 3 bases had no gene match. CDR1 SGHRS and CDR2 YFSETQ come from the germline V gene. The CDR3 covers 14 residues.

The sample holds one count of this clone. The chain couples TRBV5-1 to TRBJ1-2; 11 nucleotides agree with TRBD1. This CDR3 region has 14 residues. V lost 2 bases to trimming and J lost 4 bases; unmatched junction nucleotides: 1. Germline V lookup: CDR1 SGHRS, CDR2 YFSETQ. CDR3 loop: CASSFGQGAYGYTF. The CDR3 DNA reads TGCGCCAGCAGCTTTGGACAGGGGGCCTATGGCTACACCTTC.